This T cell receptor (beta chain) was found in a study of Ad26.COV2.S vaccination and SARS-CoV-2 variants (dated by TCRdb to the early 2020s). About the full investigation: Donors in the vaccine arm were drawn from COV1001, a multicentre, randomized, double-blind, placebo-controlled phase I-IIa trial testing Ad26.COV2.S in healthy adults. Ad26.COV2.S was administered intramuscularly at 5 x 10^10 or 1 x 10^11 viral particles, either as a single shot or as two shots given 56 days apart. Sequencing of the TCRbeta repertoire served to evaluate the specificity and breadth of SARS-CoV-2-reactive T cell receptors following Ad26.COV2.S vaccination. A total of roughly 32 samples were included in the TCR-sequenced set, comprising approximately 20 Ad26.COV2.S vaccine recipients, 5 placebo recipients and 8 SARS-CoV-2 convalescent individuals. Trial participants were randomized into five groups of five: low-dose or high-dose Ad26.COV2.S given once or twice, or placebo on both occasions. Investigators did not know the trial group allocation while performing experiments and assessing outcomes.

Paper-wide results and their limitations: The study lacked the statistical power to compare responses across vaccine doses or regimens. After vaccination, spike-specific CD8+ and CD4+ T cell responses were reported to show substantial breadth. Compared with placebo recipients, Ad26.COV2.S recipients showed higher spike-specific TCR breadth (P = 0.0014). The authors noted that the TCR breadth and depth analyses may have underestimated total T cell responses. Vaccine and placebo recipients had comparable non-spike TCR breadth, which fits with the vaccine containing only spike.

Read against the paper, the sample's treatment or condition label means: about 20 received Ad26.COV2.S at low or high dose, single or two shots; roughly 5 received placebo; per-sample allocation not given. For vaccine and placebo recipients, the sequenced repertoires came from samples collected on day 63 after the first injection. Between 29 July and 7 August 2020, Cohort 1b enrolled around 25 adults aged 18-55 years at one site in Boston, USA. Ad26.COV2.S was a replication-incompetent adenovirus type 26 vector expressing a prefusion-stabilized SARS-CoV-2 spike protein from the original Wuhan strain. TCRbeta CDR3 regions were sequenced with the immunoSEQ Assay. After extraction, genomic DNA underwent amplification by bias-controlled multiplex PCR, followed by high-throughput sequencing. The study's own analysis went as follows. To quantify the absolute abundance of every unique TCRbeta CDR3 region, sequences were collapsed and filtered. T cell fraction was estimated by normalization of TCRbeta template counts to usable DNA, with usable DNA being measured through amplification of reference genes present in all nucleated cells. Repertoire TCRs were annotated as SARS-CoV-2-specific when V gene, CDR3 amino acid sequence and J gene were exactly matched to a known reactive TCR set. The reference SARS-CoV-2 TCR set came from MIRA and was filtered for enrichment in COVID-19-positive ImmuneCODE repertoires, removing public or cross-reactive TCRs. Using the MIRA antigens, annotated TCRs were further analysed by specific ORF or by position within an ORF. Breadth was defined as the number of annotated unique rearrangements divided by the total number of unique productive rearrangements, and depth was defined as the summed frequency of the annotated unique rearrangements. Two-sided Wilcoxon rank-sum tests were applied when comparing TCR breadth between groups. TCRdb limited this immuneACCESS table to in-frame rearrangements with V and J called. A share of clones is missing; checked studies link under half to unresolved V genes, and the rest is unexplained. The DNA was the basis for D and trimming; V, J and clone size are from that table. Counted in this sample were approximately 300,000 clones; approximately 86% of them appeared once. Together, the top ten hold about 2.1% of the sample.

Concerning this clone: There is no known antigen for this receptor. Within one base of it there is no much larger clone, and no base qualities were kept.

The trim is 0 bases for V and 0 bases for J, with a gap of 4 bases between the germline ends. The CDR3 starts with the cysteine, ends with the phenylalanine, and has 14 residues. Just CDR3 DNA is preserved here, 42 bases in frame from base 1. Sequences SGHRS (CDR1) and YFSETQ (CDR2) are obtained from the germline V gene. The sequence joins TRBV5-1 to TRBJ1-5, with the D segment identity uncertain. This receptor was taken from a person aged 18-65 years who received the Ad26.COV2.S COVID-19 vaccine or a placebo. This specimen consisted of peripheral blood, obtained in a trial of Ad26.COV2.S vaccine versus placebo. The sequenced DNA is TGCGCCAGCAGCTTGGGTAATAGCAATCAGCCCCAGCATTTT. Translated, this gives CASSLGNSNQPQHF. Full variable domain (CDR3 extended with the reference TRBV5-1 and TRBJ1-5 proteins): KAGVTQTPRYLIKTRGQQVTLSCSPISGHRSVSWYQQTPGQGLQFLFEYFSETQRNKGNFPGRFSGRQFSNSRSEMNVSTLELGDSALYLCASSLGNSNQPQHFGDGTRLSIL.